Following are 14 T cell receptor beta chains from one sample sequenced in a study of cytomegalovirus exposure and HLA in healthy donors. This PCR relied on a set of 60 Vbeta primers and 13 Jbeta primers. Produced via immunoSEQ multiplex PCR; TCRdb's table is partial and in-frame only. The repertoire includes some 90,000 clones, 70% to 85% of them detected once, and under 4% sits in the top ten. The specimen sequenced was PBMCs. These receptors originate from a man aged 50 or older in good health and CMV-seronegative.

The chain links TRBV9 to TRBJ2-1; weak D call: TRBD1 (6 bases). Germline lookup yields CDR1 SGDLS and CDR2 YYNGEE. V was cut by 3 bases and J by 4 bases, with 14 bases left in between. The CDR3 contains 15 residues. CDR3 sequence: CASSEGVPLYNEQFF. DNA of the CDR3: TGTGCCAGCAGCGAGGGGGTCCCCCTGTACAATGAGCAGTTCTTC.

This clone was found once. The V gene is TRBV19, the J gene TRBJ2-2; TRBD2 matches at 14 bases. This CDR3 has 18 residues. J was trimmed by 2 bases and V by 6 bases; bases with no gene match: 8. Germline CDR1 is LNHDA and CDR2 is SQIVND (reference sequence). The CDR3 DNA follows: TGTGCCAGTAGCCTGGGACTAGCGGGAGATCTAAACACCGGGGAGCTGTTTTTT. As protein: CASSLGLAGDLNTGELFF.

The chain recombines TRBV11-1 with TRBJ1-1; D unclear. CDR1 SGHAT and CDR2 FQDESV come from the germline V gene (reference sequence). V shed 5 bases and J shed 4 bases, with 5 bases lying between them. There are 11 residues in the CDR3. In nucleotides, the CDR3 is TGTGCCAGCAGCCCCCTCACTGAAGCTTTCTTT. Translation gives CASSPLTEAFF.

This clone was seen only once. The J gene is TRBJ1-6, the V gene TRBV9; the match to TRBD1 covers 12 bases. The CDR3 totals 18 residues. J lost 9 bases, V lost 1 base, and 11 bases had no gene match. Germline V CDR1 and CDR2: SGDLS, YYNGEE. In nucleotides, the CDR3 is TGTGCCAGCAGCGTATCGGGACAGGGGGCCAACGAACTTTCACCCCTCCACTTT. Translation gives CASSVSGQGANELSPLHF.

The chain has TRBV5-1 and TRBJ2-3, with 9 bases lining up with TRBD2. The junction had 5 bases not matched to a gene; V was cut back by 5 bases and J by 4 bases. Germline V gene sequence: CDR1 SGHRS, CDR2 YFSETQ. The CDR3 extends over 14 amino acids. The CDR3, as DNA: TGCGCCAGCAGTTCCGGACTAGCGCCAGATACGCAGTATTTT. This encodes CASSSGLAPDTQYF.

To note about this clone: Its ends do not fully match the called genes, so a read error is possible. The rearrangement uses TRBV5-1 and TRBJ2-7; 11 bases are a match to TRBD2. Germline CDR1 is SGHRS and CDR2 is YFSETQ. This CDR3 comprises 16 residues. The CDR3 reads CASSLGGTSGYHEQYF. The CDR3 DNA follows: TGCGCCAGCAGTTTGGGGGGGACTAGCGGTTACCACGAGCAGTACTTC. Filled out from reference TRBV5-1 and TRBJ2-7, the complete variable domain reads KAGVTQTPRYLIKTRGQQVTLSCSPISGHRSVSWYQQTPGQGLQFLFEYFSETQRNKGNFPGRFSGRQFSNSRSEMNVSTLELGDSALYLCASSLGGTSGYHEQYFGPGTRLTVT.

V usage is TRBV6-5 and J usage is TRBJ1-2; D ambiguous. Trimming removed 6 bases from V and 6 bases from J, with 14 bases in between. Germline values: CDR1 MNHEY, CDR2 SVGAGI. The CDR3 has 13 residues. DNA of the CDR3: TGTGCCAGCAGCCTTCGATTTACGGATGGCTACACCTTC. Amino acids: CASSLRFTDGYTF.

To note about this clone: A read error may be the cause here, since a much bigger clone is one base away. The chain uses TRBV18 and TRBJ1-3, with D possibly TRBD1 on 5 matching bases. Germline V gives CDR1 KGHSH, CDR2 LQKENI. This CDR3 contains 13 residues. Trimming took 6 bases from V and 0 from J, leaving 6 bases between them. CDR3 sequence reads: CASSDSSGNTIYF. In DNA, the CDR3 is TGTGCCAGCTCCGACAGCTCTGGAAACACCATATATTTT.

This chain connects TRBV28 to TRBJ1-2, with no clear D. In germline, CDR1 is MDHEN, CDR2 SYDVKM. The CDR3 is 15 amino acids. V shed 1 base and J shed 4 bases, with 13 bases lying between them. Written as DNA, the CDR3 is TGTGCCAGCAGTTTATATGATACCGGACTCTATGGCTACACCTTC. Translating it yields CASSLYDTGLYGYTF.

The chain uses TRBV6-6 and TRBJ1-1, with D possibly TRBD1 on 6 matching bases. The CDR3 extends over 14 amino acids. V lost 7 bases to trimming and J lost 0 bases, with 12 bases between them. The germline V gene encodes CDR1 MNHNY and CDR2 SVGAGI (reference sequence). The CDR3 coding sequence is TGTGCCAGCAAATCCGGGACATTGAACACTGAAGCTTTCTTT. Encoded protein: CASKSGTLNTEAFF.

V gene TRBV11-2 combines with J gene TRBJ1-1; the D is unclear. V was cut by 5 bases and J by 0 bases, with 4 bases left in between. CDR3 length equals 12 residues. In germline, CDR1 is SGHAT, CDR2 FQNNGV. DNA of the CDR3: TGTGCCAGCAGCCGTATGAACACTGAAGCTTTCTTT. It specifies CASSRMNTEAFF.

CDR3 sequence (DNA): TGCGCCAGCAGCCAAGATGAGTTAGGGGCCAACGTCCTGACTTTC. Translation gives CASSQDELGANVLTF. The genes are TRBV4-3 and TRBJ2-6; D remains ambiguous. V lost 0 bases to trimming and J lost 4 bases, with 7 bases between them. There are 15 residues in the CDR3. Per germline, CDR1 LGHNA and CDR2 YSLEER.

J is TRBJ2-1 and V is TRBV25-1; D not certain. The ends were cut back, 4 bases at V and 0 bases at J, with 10 bases in the middle. This CDR3 region has 15 residues. Germline CDR1 MGHDK, CDR2 SYGVNS. CDR3 region: CASSVPGNSYNEQFF. DNA of the CDR3: TGTGCCAGCAGTGTCCCAGGAAACTCCTACAATGAGCAGTTCTTC.

V is TRBV15 and J is TRBJ1-1; D is possibly TRBD1 (5 bases). The ends were cut back, 1 base at V and 4 bases at J, with 13 bases in the middle. Germline CDR1 reads LNHNV; CDR2 reads YYDKDF (reference sequence). The length of the CDR3 is 15 residues. CDR3 sequence reads: CATSRGSSGGTEAFF. Here the CDR3 DNA reads TGTGCCACCAGCAGAGGATCTTCGGGGGGCACTGAAGCTTTCTTT.